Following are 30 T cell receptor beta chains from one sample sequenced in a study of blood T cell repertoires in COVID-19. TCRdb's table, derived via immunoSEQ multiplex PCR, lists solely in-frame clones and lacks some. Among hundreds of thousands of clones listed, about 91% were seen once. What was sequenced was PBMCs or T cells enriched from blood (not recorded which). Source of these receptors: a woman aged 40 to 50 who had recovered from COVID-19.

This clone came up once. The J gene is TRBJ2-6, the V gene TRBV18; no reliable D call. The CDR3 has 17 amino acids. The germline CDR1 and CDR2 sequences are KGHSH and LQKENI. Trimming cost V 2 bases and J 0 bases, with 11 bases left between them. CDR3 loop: CASSPWVRSSGANVLTF. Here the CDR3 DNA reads TGTGCCAGCTCACCATGGGTGCGGAGCTCTGGGGCCAACGTCCTGACTTTC.

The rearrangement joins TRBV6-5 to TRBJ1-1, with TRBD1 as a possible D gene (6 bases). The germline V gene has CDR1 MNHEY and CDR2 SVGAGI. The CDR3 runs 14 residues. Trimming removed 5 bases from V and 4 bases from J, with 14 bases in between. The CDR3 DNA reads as TGTGCCAGCAGTACCAGGGGTGGGGTCACTGAAGCTTTCTTT. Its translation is CASSTRGGVTEAFF.

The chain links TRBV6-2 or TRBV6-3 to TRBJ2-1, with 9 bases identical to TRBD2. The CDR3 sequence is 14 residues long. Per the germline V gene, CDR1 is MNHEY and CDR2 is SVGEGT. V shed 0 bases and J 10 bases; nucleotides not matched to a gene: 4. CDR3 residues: CASSYSGSGREQFF. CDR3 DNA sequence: TGTGCCAGCAGTTACTCGGGTAGCGGGAGAGAGCAGTTCTTC.

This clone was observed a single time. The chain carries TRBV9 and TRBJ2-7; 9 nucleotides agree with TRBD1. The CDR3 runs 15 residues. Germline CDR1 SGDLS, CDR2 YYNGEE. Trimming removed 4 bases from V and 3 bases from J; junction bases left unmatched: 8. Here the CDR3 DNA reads TGTGCCAGCAGCCTCGGGACAGGGTGGAACTACGAGCAGTACTTC. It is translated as CASSLGTGWNYEQYF.

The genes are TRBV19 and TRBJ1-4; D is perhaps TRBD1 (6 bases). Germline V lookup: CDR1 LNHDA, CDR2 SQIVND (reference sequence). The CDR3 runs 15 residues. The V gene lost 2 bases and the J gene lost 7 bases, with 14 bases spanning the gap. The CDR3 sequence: CASSISGDTLEKLFF. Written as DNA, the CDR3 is TGTGCCAGTAGTATAAGTGGGGACACTCTTGAAAAACTGTTTTTT.

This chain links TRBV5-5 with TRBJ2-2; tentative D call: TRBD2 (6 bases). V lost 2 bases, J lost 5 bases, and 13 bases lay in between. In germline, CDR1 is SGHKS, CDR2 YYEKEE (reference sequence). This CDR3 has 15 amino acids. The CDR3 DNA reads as TGTGCCAGCAGCTTCGGGGGAGGAGGGACCGGGGAGCTGTTTTTT. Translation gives CASSFGGGGTGELFF.

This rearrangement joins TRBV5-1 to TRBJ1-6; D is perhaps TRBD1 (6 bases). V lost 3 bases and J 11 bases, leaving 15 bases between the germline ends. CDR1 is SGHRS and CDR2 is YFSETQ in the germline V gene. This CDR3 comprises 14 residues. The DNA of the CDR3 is TGCGCCAGCAGCTGGGACCGAACAGGGACACCCCTCCACTTT. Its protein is CASSWDRTGTPLHF.

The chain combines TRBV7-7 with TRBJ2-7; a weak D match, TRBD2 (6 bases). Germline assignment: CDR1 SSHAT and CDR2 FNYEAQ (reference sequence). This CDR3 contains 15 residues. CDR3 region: CASSLSPGSSYEQYF. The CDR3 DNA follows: TGTGCTAGCTCTCTCTCTCCCGGGAGCTCCTACGAGCAGTACTTC.

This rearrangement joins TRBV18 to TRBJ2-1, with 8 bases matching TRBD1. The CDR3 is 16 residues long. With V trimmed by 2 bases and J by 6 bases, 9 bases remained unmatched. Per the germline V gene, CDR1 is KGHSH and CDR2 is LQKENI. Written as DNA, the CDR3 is TGTGCCAGCTCACCATTGTCACAGGGGGAGATCAATGAGCAGTTCTTC. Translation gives CASSPLSQGEINEQFF.

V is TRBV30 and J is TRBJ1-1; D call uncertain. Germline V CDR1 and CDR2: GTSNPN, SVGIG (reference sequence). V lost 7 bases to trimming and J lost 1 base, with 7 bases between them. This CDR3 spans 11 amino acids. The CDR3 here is CALERNTEAFF. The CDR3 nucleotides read TGTGCCTTAGAGAGGAACACTGAAGCTTTCTTT.

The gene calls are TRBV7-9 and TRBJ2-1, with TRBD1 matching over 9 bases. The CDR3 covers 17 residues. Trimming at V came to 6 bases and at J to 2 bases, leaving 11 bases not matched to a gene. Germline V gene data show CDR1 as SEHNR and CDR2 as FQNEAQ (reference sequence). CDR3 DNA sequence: TGTGCCAGCAGTCGATTACTAGACAGGGGGGCCTACAATGAGCAGTTCTTC. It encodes CASSRLLDRGAYNEQFF.

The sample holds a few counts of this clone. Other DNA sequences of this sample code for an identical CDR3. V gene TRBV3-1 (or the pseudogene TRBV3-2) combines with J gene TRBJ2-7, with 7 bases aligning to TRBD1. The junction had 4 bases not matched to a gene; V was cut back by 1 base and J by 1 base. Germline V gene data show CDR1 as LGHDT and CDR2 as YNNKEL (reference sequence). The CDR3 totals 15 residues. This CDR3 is CASSQGQGPSYEQYF. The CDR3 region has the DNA TGTGCCAGCAGCCAAGGACAGGGTCCTTCCTACGAGCAGTACTTC.

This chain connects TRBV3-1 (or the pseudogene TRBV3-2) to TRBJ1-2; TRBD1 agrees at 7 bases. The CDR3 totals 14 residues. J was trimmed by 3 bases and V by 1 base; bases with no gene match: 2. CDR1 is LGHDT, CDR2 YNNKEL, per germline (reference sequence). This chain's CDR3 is CASSQGRGDYGYTF. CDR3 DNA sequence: TGTGCCAGCAGCCAAGGCAGGGGGGACTATGGCTACACCTTC.

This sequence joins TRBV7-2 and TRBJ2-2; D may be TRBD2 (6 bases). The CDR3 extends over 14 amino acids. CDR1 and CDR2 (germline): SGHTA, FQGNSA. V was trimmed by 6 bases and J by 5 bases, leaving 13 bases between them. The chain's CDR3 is CASRGTRKTGELFF. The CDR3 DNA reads TGTGCCAGCAGGGGGACTCGGAAGACCGGGGAGCTGTTTTTT.

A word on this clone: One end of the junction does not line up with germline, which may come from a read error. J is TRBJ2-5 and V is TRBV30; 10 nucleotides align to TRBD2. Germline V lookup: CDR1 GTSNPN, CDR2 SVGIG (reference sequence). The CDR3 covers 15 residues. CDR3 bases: TGTGCCTGGAGTGCGACGAGGCTAGCGGGAGAGCCCCAGTACTTC. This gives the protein CAWSATRLAGEPQYF.

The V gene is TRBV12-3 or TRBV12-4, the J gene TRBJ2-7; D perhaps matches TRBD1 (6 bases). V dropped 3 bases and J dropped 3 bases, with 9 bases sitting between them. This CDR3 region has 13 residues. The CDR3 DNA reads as TGTGCCAGCAGTTTCAGGGGCGTCTACGAGCAGTACTTC. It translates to CASSFRGVYEQYF.

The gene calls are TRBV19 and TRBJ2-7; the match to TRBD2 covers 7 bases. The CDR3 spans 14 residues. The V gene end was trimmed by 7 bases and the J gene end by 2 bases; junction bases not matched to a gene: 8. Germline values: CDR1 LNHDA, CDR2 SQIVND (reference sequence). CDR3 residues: CASTKGTNPYEQYF. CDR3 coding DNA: TGTGCCAGTACCAAGGGGACTAACCCCTACGAGCAGTACTTC.

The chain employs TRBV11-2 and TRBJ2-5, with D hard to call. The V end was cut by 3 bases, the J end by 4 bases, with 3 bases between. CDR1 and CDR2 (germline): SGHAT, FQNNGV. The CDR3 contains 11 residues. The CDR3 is CASSFIETQYF. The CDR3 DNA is TGTGCCAGCAGCTTTATAGAGACCCAGTACTTC.

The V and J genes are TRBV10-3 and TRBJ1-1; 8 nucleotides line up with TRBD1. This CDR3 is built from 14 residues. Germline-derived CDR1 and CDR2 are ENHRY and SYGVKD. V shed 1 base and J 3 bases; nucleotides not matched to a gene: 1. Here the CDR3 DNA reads TGTGCCATCAGTGAGTACAGGGGGGACACTGAAGCTTTCTTT. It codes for CAISEYRGDTEAFF.

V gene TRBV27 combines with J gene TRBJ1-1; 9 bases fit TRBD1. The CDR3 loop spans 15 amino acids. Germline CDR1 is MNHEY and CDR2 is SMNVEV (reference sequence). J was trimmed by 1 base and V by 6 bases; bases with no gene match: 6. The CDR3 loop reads CASRSGTGSNTEAFF. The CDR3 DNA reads TGTGCCAGCAGATCAGGGACAGGGTCGAACACTGAAGCTTTCTTT.

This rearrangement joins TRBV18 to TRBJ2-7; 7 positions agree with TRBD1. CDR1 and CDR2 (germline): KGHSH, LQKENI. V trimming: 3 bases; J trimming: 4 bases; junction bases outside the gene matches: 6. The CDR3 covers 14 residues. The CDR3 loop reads CASSPTGKPYEQYF. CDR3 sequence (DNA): TGTGCCAGCTCACCGACAGGGAAGCCGTACGAGCAGTACTTC.

The chain's CDR3 is CASSLVPTGAGTDTQYF. CDR3 DNA sequence: TGCGCCAGCAGCTTGGTCCCGACAGGGGCGGGCACAGATACGCAGTATTTT. The J gene is TRBJ2-3, the V gene TRBV5-1, with 8 bases aligning to TRBD1. The V gene end was trimmed by 0 bases and the J gene end by 1 base; junction bases not matched to a gene: 7. Per germline, CDR1 SGHRS and CDR2 YFSETQ. This CDR3 has 17 residues.

The CDR3 is CGRHGNPGNTIYF. The CDR3 nucleotides read TGCGGCAGGCACGGGAATCCTGGAAACACCATATATTTT. The V call is TRBV23-1, the J call TRBJ1-3, with no clear D. TRBV23-1 is assigned to the ORF class and has an uncertain function. The length of the CDR3 is 13 residues.

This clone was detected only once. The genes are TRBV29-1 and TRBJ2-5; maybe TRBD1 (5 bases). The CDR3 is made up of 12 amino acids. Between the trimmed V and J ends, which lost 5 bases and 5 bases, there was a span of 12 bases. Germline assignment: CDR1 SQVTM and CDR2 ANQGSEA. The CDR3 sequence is CSVPWTSETQYF. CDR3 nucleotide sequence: TGCAGCGTTCCGTGGACAAGCGAGACCCAGTACTTC.

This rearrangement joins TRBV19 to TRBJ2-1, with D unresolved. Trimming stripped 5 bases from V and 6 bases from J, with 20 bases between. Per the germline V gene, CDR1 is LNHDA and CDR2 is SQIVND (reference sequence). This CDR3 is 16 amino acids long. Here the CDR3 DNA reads TGTGCCAGTAGTCCCGTTTTCTACGCGGCTTCCAATGAGCAGTTCTTC. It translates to CASSPVFYAASNEQFF.

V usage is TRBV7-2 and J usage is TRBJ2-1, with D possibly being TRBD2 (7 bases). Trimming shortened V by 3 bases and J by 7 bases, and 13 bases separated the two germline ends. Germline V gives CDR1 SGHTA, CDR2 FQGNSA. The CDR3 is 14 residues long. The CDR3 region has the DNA TGTGCCAGCAGCTTCCTAGGGGGGGGAAATGAGCAGTTCTTC. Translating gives CASSFLGGGNEQFF.

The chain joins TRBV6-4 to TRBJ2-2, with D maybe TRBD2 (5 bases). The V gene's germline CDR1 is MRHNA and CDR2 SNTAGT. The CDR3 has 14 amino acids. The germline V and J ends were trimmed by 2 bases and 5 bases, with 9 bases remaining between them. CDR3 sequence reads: CASSDERDTGELFF. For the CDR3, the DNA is TGTGCCAGCAGTGACGAGAGGGATACCGGGGAGCTGTTTTTT.

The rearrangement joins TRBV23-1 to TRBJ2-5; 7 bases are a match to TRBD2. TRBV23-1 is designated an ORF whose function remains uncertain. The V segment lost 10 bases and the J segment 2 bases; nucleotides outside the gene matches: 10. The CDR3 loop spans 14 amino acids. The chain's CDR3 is CANPAGVGQETQYF. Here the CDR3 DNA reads TGCGCCAACCCGGCGGGAGTGGGTCAAGAGACCCAGTACTTC.

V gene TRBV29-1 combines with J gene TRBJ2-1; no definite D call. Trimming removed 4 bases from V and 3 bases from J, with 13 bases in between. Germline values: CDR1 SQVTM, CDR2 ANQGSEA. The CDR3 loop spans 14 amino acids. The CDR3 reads CSVGSPDFYNEQFF. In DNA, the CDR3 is TGCAGCGTTGGTTCCCCCGACTTCTACAATGAGCAGTTCTTC.

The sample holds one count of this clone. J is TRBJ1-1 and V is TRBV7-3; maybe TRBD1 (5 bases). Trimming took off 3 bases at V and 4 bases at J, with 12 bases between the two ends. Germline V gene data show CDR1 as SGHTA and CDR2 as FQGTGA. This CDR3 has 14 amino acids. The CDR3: CASSFQGSGTEAFF. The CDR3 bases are TGTGCCAGCAGCTTTCAGGGATCCGGCACTGAAGCTTTCTTT.